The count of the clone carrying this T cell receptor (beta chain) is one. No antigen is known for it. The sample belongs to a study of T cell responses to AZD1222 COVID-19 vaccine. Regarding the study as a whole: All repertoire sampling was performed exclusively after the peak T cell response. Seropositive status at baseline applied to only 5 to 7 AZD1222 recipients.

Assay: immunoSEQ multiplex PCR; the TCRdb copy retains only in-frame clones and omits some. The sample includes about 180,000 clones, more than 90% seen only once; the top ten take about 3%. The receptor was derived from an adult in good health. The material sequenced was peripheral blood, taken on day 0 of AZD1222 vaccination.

Here the CDR3 reads CASSPPDRNYGYTF. The CDR3 DNA sequence: TGTGCCAGCAGCCCCCCGGACAGGAACTATGGCTACACCTTC. The gene calls are TRBV3-1 (or the pseudogene TRBV3-2) and TRBJ1-2, with 7 bases that match TRBD1. V gave up 4 bases and J gave up 2 bases; unmatched junction bases: 4. CDR3 length: 14 amino acids. The germline V gene has CDR1 LGHDT and CDR2 YNNKEL (reference sequence).